The 5 T cell receptor beta chains below all came from one sample that was sequenced in a study of control samples from healthy donors and cancer patients. Generated by immunoSEQ multiplex PCR, the TCRdb table keeps only in-frame clones and is missing some. The table includes fewer than 120,000 clones, roughly 88% detected once. Sequencing input: PBMCs. These receptors were taken from a woman aged 55-69 years with lung cancer.

The chain carries TRBV28 and TRBJ1-2; D remains ambiguous. V shed 8 bases and J shed 3 bases, with 16 bases lying between them. The germline CDR1 and CDR2 sequences are MDHEN and SYDVKM. The CDR3 is made up of 14 amino acids. As DNA, the CDR3 is TGTGCCAGCCGTAAAGGGAGTGTAGACTATGGCTACACCTTC. Its translation is CASRKGSVDYGYTF.

This clone was observed once. This chain connects TRBV24-1 to TRBJ1-4; D gene ambiguous. Germline loops: CDR1 KGHDR, CDR2 SFDVKD. The CDR3 extends over 17 amino acids. Trimming took off 3 bases at V and 0 bases at J, with 13 bases between the two ends. CDR3 DNA: TGTGCCACCAGTGATGGGCAGCGCGGTGCAACTAATGAAAAACTGTTTTTT. It specifies CATSDGQRGATNEKLFF.

This chain links TRBV6-2 or TRBV6-3 with TRBJ2-1, with unresolved D. Deletions cut 0 bases from V and 9 bases from J, with 9 bases between. The CDR3 length is 13 residues. Germline lookup yields CDR1 MNHEY and CDR2 SVGEGT. Here the CDR3 DNA reads TGTGCCAGCAGTTACTCTTATTGGGGTGAGCAGTTCTTC. Its translation: CASSYSYWGEQFF.

This clone was found once. V and J are TRBV7-2 and TRBJ1-6, with D possibly being TRBD1 (5 bases). Per germline, CDR1 SGHTA and CDR2 FQGNSA. The CDR3 loop spans 14 amino acids. The V end lost 3 bases, the J end lost 7 bases, and 10 bases lay between the germline ends. CDR3 nucleotide sequence: TGTGCCAGCAGCTTGGGACCGGTAAATTCACCCCTCCACTTT. Protein: CASSLGPVNSPLHF.

V is TRBV27 and J is TRBJ1-6, with D maybe TRBD1 (5 bases). V gave up 2 bases and J gave up 6 bases, with 11 bases separating them. The CDR3 extends over 15 amino acids. Germline V gives CDR1 MNHEY, CDR2 SMNVEV (reference sequence). The chain's CDR3 is CASSLGGGFNSPLHF. The CDR3 DNA reads TGTGCCAGCAGTTTAGGGGGGGGATTTAATTCACCCCTCCACTTT.